The 3 T cell receptor beta chains in this list originate from one sample, sequenced in a study of metastatic and nonmetastatic thyroid tumors (dated by TCRdb to 2020 to 2021). None of the patients had been given any treatment before thyroid surgery. To prepare the library, PCR was applied. The reads were generated on an Illumina HiSeq 4000. The raw public data were reprocessed by TCRdb itself: fastp quality trimming at Q25, MiXCR clonotype calling, in-frame beta chains only. This sample comprises around 20,000 clones, roughly 11% of them detected only once. The ten largest account for under 30% of the sample. Sequences were obtained from blood. The source of these receptors is a female donor with papillary thyroid cancer or a benign thyroid nodule (not recorded which). Some clones in this sample may be carry-over from other donors' samples.

This clone was observed at least ten times. The DNA for the CDR3 is TGTGCCAGCAGTTTATCGGGGAACTCCTACGAGCAGTACTTC. Its protein product is CASSLSGNSYEQYF. The chain has TRBV27 and TRBJ2-7; D is unclear. Trimming pared 0 bases from V and 0 bases from J, leaving 6 bases between. The CDR3 sequence is 14 residues long. Germline V gene lookup returns CDR1 MNHEY and CDR2 SMNVEV (reference sequence).

The table lists this clone with many counts. The chain uses TRBV12-3 or TRBV12-4 and TRBJ2-3; 9 bases are shared with TRBD1. The CDR3 extends over 15 amino acids. Unmatched junction bases numbered 8, after V lost 5 bases and J lost 5 bases. Written as DNA, the CDR3 is TGTGCCAGCAGTATCAGCCGGGACAGGGAAGATACGCAGTATTTT. Amino acids: CASSISRDREDTQYF.

This clone was found many times. This same CDR3 is encoded by further DNA sequences in the sample. This sequence joins TRBV5-6 and TRBJ1-5; D gene uncertain. Germline CDR1 reads SGHDT; CDR2 reads YYEEEE. This CDR3 comprises 12 residues. The ends were cut back, 0 bases at V and 7 bases at J, with 5 bases in the middle. The CDR3 sequence: CASSLGSQPQHF. In nucleotides, the CDR3 is TGTGCCAGCAGCTTGGGGAGCCAGCCCCAGCATTTT.